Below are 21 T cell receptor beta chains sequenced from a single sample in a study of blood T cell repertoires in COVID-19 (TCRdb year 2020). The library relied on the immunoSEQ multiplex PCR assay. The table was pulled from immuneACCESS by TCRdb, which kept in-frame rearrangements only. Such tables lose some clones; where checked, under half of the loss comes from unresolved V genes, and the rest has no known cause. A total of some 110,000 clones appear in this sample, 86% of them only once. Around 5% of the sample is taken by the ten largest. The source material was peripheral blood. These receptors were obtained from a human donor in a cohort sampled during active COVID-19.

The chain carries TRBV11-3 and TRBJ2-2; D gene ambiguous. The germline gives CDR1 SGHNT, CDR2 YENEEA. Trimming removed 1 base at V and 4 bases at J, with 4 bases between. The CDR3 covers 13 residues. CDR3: CASSLVSTGELFF. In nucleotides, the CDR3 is TGTGCCAGCAGCTTAGTCTCCACCGGGGAGCTGTTTTTT.

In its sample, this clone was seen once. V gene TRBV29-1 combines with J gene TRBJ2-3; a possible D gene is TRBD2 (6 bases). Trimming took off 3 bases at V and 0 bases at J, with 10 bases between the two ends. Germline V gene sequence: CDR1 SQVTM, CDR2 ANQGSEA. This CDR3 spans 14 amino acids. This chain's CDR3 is CSVDSGFSTDTQYF. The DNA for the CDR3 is TGCAGCGTTGATAGCGGATTTAGCACAGATACGCAGTATTTT.

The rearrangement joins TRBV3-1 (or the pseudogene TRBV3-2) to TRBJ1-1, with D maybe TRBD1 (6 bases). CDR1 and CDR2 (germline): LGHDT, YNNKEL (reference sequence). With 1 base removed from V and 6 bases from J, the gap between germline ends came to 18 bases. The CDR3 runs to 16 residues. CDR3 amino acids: CASSQVFAGAGAEAFF. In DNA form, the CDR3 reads TGTGCCAGCAGCCAAGTGTTTGCAGGGGCTGGCGCTGAAGCTTTCTTT.

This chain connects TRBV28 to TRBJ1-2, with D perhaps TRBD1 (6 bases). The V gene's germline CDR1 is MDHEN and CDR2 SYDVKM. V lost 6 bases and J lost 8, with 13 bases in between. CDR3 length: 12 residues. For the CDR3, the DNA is TGTGCCAGCAGGGTACCCACAGGGGGCTACACCTTC. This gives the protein CASRVPTGGYTF.

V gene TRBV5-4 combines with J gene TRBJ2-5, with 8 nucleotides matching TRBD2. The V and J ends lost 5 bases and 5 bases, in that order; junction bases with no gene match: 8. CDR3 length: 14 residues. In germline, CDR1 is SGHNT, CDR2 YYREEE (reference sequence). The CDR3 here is CASSLAGGLETQYF. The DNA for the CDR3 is TGTGCCAGCAGTCTTGCGGGGGGTTTGGAGACCCAGTACTTC.

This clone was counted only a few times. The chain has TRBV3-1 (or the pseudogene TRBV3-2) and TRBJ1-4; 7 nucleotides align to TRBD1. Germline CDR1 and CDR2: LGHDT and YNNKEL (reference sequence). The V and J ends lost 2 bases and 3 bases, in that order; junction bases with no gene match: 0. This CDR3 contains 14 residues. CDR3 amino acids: CASSQQGANEKLFF. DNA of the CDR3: TGTGCCAGCAGCCAACAGGGGGCTAATGAAAAACTGTTTTTT.

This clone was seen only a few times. CDR3 loop: CASSLSSYEQYF. In DNA, the CDR3 is TGTGCCAGCAGTTTATCTTCCTACGAGCAGTACTTC. The chain couples TRBV28 to TRBJ2-7; D call uncertain. Germline CDR1 reads MDHEN; CDR2 reads SYDVKM. This CDR3 region has 12 residues. V dropped 1 base and J dropped 1 base, with 2 bases sitting between them.

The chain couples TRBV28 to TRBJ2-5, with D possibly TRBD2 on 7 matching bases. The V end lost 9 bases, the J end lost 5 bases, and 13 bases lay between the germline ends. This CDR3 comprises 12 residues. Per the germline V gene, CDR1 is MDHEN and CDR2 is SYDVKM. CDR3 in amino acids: CASMRGGETQYF. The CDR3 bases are TGTGCCAGTATGAGGGGGGGTGAGACCCAGTACTTC.

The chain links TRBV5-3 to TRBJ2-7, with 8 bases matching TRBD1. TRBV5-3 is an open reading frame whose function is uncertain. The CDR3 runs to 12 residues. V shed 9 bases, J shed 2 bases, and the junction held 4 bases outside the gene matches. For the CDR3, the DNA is TGTGCCAAAAAGGACAGGGCCTACGAGCAGTACTTC. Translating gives CAKKDRAYEQYF.

CDR3: CASSLDRGTKNIQYF. The CDR3 DNA is TGTGCCAGCAGCTTAGACAGGGGAACCAAAAACATTCAGTACTTC. The chain is built from TRBV7-8 and TRBJ2-4, with 7 bases that match TRBD1. CDR1 and CDR2 (germline): SGHVS, FQNEAQ. V was clipped by 1 base and J by 2 bases; unmatched bases: 2. The CDR3 has 15 residues. Filled out from reference TRBV7-8 and TRBJ2-4, the complete variable domain reads GAGVSQSPRYKVAKRGQDVALRCDPISGHVSLFWYQQALGQGPEFLTYFQNEAQLDKSGLPSDRFFAERPEGSVSTLKIQRTQQEDSAVYLCASSLDRGTKNIQYFGAGTRLSVL.

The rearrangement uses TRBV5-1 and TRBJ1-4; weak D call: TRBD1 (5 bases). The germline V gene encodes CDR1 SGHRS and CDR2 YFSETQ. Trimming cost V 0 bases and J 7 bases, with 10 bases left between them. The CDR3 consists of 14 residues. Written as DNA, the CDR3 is TGCGCCAGCAGCTTGGCCGGGAGGGGTGAAAAACTGTTTTTT. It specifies CASSLAGRGEKLFF. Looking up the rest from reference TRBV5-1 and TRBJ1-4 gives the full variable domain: KAGVTQTPRYLIKTRGQQVTLSCSPISGHRSVSWYQQTPGQGLQFLFEYFSETQRNKGNFPGRFSGRQFSNSRSEMNVSTLELGDSALYLCASSLAGRGEKLFFGSGTQLSVL.

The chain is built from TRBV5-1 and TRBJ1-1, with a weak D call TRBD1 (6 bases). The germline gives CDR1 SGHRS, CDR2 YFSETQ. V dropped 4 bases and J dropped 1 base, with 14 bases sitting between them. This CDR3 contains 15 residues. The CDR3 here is CASSDVMTGNTEAFF. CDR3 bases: TGCGCCAGCAGCGACGTCATGACAGGGAACACTGAAGCTTTCTTT.

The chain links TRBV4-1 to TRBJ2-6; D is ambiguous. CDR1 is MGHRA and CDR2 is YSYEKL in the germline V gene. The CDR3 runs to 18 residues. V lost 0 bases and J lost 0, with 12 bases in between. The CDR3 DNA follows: TGCGCCAGCAGCCAAGACCCCGGTCGTAGCTCTGGGGCCAACGTCCTGACTTTC. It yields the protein CASSQDPGRSSGANVLTF.

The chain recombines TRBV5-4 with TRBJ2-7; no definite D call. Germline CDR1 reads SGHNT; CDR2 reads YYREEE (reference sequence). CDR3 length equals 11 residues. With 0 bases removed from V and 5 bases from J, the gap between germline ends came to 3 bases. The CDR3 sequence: CASSLVDEQYF. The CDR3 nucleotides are TGTGCCAGCAGCTTGGTCGACGAGCAGTACTTC.

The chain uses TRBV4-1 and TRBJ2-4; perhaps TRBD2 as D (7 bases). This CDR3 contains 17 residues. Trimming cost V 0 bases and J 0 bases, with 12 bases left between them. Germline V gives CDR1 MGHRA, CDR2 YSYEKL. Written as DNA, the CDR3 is TGCGCCAGCAGCCAAGATGGGGGGGGCGCAGCCAAAAACATTCAGTACTTC. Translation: CASSQDGGGAAKNIQYF.

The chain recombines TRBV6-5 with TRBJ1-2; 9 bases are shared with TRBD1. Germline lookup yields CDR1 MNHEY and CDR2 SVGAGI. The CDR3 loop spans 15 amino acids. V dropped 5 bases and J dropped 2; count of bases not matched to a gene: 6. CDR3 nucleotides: TGTGCCAGCAGTACCGGGGGGACAGGGAACTATGGCTACACCTTC. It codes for CASSTGGTGNYGYTF.

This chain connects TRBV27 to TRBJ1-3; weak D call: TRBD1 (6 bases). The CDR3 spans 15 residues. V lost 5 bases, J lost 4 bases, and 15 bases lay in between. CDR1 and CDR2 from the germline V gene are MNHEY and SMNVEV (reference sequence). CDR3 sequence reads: CASSRNRDNGNTIYF. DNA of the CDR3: TGTGCCAGCAGTCGAAACCGGGACAACGGAAACACCATATATTTT.

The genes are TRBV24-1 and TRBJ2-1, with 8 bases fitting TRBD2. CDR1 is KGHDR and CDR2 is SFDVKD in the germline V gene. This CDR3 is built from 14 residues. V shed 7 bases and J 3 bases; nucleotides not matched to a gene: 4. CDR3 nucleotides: TGTGCCACCAGCCGGGAGGGAAACTACAATGAGCAGTTCTTC. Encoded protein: CATSREGNYNEQFF.

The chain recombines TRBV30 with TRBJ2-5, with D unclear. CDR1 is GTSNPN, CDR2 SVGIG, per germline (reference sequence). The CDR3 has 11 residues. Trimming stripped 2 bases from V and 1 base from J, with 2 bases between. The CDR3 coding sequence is TGTGCCTGGAGTCTCCAAGAGACCCAGTACTTC. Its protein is CAWSLQETQYF.

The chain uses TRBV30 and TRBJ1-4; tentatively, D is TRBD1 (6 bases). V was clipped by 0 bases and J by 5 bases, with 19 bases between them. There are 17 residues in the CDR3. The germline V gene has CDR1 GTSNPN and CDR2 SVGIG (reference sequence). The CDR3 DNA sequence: TGTGCCTGGAGTGTACAACAGGGCGGAACTTACAATGAAAAACTGTTTTTT. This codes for CAWSVQQGGTYNEKLFF.

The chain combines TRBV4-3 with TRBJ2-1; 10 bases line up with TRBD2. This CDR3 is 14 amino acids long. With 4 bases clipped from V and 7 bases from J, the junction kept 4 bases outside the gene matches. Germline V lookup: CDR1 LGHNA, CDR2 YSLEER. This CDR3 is CASSPGLAENEQFF. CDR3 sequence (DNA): TGCGCCAGCAGCCCAGGACTAGCGGAAAATGAGCAGTTCTTC.